This entry concerns a single T cell receptor (beta chain). These data belong to a study of cytomegalovirus exposure and HLA in healthy donors. CDR1 and CDR2 from the germline V gene are SGHNT and YENEEA. V was shortened by 5 bases and J by 8 bases, with 19 bases between the two germline ends. The CDR3 is 15 residues long. The PCR made use of 60 Vbeta and 13 Jbeta primers. The table came from immunoSEQ multiplex PCR; TCRdb's copy has only in-frame clones and leaves some out. This table has approximately 150,000 clones, 80% appearing once. At collection, donors were nominally healthy, but unrecorded immune exposures were probable.

The TCR was taken from a man aged 25 to 40 in good health and CMV-seropositive. The specimen was PBMCs. The chain recombines TRBV11-3 with TRBJ2-1; D might be TRBD2 (5 bases). CDR3 sequence reads: CASSPGRAWGDEQFF. CDR3 bases: TGTGCCAGCAGCCCGGGTCGGGCTTGGGGAGATGAGCAGTTCTTC.